A single sample gave rise to the 4 T cell receptor beta chains below, sequenced in a study of cytomegalovirus exposure and HLA in healthy donors. PCR involved 60 Vbeta and 13 Jbeta primers. Produced via immunoSEQ multiplex PCR; TCRdb's table is partial and in-frame only. The top ten hold approximately 5% of the sample, which has about 190,000 clones, about 77% seen once. The sample consisted of PBMCs. The source is a man aged 25-45 years in good health and CMV-seropositive.

The chain is built from TRBV29-1 and TRBJ1-5; 7 nucleotides match TRBD1. Per the germline V gene, CDR1 is SQVTM and CDR2 is ANQGSEA. This CDR3 is 13 amino acids long. J lost 6 bases, V lost 6 bases, and 8 bases had no gene match. This CDR3 is CSVRDSGSQPQHF. The CDR3 region has the DNA TGCAGCGTACGGGACAGTGGCTCTCAGCCCCAGCATTTT.

The chain recombines TRBV11-2 with TRBJ2-7; TRBD1 is a possible D gene (5 bases). The V gene lost 6 bases and the J gene lost 3 bases, with 9 bases spanning the gap. CDR3 length: 12 residues. Germline CDR1 and CDR2: SGHAT and FQNNGV. CDR3 region: CASSPGNYEQYF. In nucleotides, the CDR3 is TGTGCCAGCAGTCCAGGGAACTACGAGCAGTACTTC.

The chain couples TRBV5-1 to TRBJ1-1; D is unresolved. V lost 0 bases, J lost 2 bases, and 8 bases lay in between. The germline CDR1 and CDR2 sequences are SGHRS and YFSETQ. The length of the CDR3 is 14 residues. The CDR3 loop is CASSLVADNTEAFF. In nucleotides, the CDR3 is TGCGCCAGCAGCTTGGTGGCAGATAACACTGAAGCTTTCTTT.

V is TRBV28 and J is TRBJ1-2; TRBD1 is a possible D gene (5 bases). CDR3 length: 14 amino acids. Germline V gene lookup returns CDR1 MDHEN and CDR2 SYDVKM. V was shortened by 5 bases and J by 8 bases, with 18 bases between the two germline ends. The DNA for the CDR3 is TGTGCCAGCAGTCTACAGACAGAGTTGGGAGGCTACACCTTC. Residues: CASSLQTELGGYTF.